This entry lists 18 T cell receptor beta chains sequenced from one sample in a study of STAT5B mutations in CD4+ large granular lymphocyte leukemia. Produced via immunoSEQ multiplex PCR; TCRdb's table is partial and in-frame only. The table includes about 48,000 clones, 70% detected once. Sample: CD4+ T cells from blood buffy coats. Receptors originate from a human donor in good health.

The CDR3 spells CASSINARNIQYF. The CDR3 DNA reads as TGTGCCAGTAGTATAAACGCCCGGAACATTCAGTACTTC. The genes are TRBV19 and TRBJ2-4, with unresolved D. V was pared by 2 bases and J by 7 bases, with 9 bases between. The CDR3 consists of 13 residues. Germline CDR1 reads LNHDA; CDR2 reads SQIVND (reference sequence).

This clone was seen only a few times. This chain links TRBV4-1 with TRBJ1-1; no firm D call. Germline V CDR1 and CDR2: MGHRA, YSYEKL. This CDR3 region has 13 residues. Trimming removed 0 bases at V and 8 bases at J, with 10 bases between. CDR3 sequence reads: CASSQEVAAEAFF. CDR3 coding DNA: TGCGCCAGCAGCCAAGAGGTGGCAGCAGAAGCTTTCTTT.

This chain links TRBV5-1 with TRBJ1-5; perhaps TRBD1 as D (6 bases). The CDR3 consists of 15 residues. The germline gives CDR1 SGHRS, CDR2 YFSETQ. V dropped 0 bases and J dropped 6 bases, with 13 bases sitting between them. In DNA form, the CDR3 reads TGCGCCAGCAGCTTGGTTGGGGGGGCGGGTCAGCCCCAGCATTTT. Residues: CASSLVGGAGQPQHF.

CDR3 sequence reads: CASSLGDPTRLNRLYGYTF. Written as DNA, the CDR3 is TGTGCCAGCAGCTTGGGGGATCCGACTCGTTTAAATCGCCTCTATGGCTACACCTTC. The V call is TRBV11-2, the J call TRBJ1-2; possibly TRBD1 for D (5 bases). Trimming pared 3 bases from V and 4 bases from J, leaving 27 bases between. CDR1 and CDR2 (germline): SGHAT, FQNNGV. The CDR3 totals 19 residues.

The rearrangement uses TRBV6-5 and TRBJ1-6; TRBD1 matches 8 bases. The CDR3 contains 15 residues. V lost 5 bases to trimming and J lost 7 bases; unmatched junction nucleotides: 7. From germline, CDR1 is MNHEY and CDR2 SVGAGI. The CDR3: CASSPGQGGNSPLHF. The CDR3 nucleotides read TGTGCCAGCAGTCCCGGACAGGGAGGGAATTCACCCCTCCACTTT.

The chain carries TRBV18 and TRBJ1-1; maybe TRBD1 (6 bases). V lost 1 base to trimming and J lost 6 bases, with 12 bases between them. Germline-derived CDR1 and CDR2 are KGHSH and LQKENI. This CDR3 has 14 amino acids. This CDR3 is CASSPLRGAPEAFF. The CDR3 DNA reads TGTGCCAGCTCACCACTCAGGGGAGCCCCTGAAGCTTTCTTT.

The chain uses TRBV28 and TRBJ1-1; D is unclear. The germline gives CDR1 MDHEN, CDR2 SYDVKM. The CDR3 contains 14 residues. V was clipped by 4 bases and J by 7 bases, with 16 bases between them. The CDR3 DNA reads TGTGCCAGCAGTTACCCCGAGGGCAGTCTTGAAGCTTTCTTT. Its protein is CASSYPEGSLEAFF.

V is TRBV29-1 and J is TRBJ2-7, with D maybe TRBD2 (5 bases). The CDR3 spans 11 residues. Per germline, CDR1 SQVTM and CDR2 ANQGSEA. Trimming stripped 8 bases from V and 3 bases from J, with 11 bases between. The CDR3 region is CSFQGSYEQYF. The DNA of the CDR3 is TGCAGCTTTCAAGGGAGCTACGAGCAGTACTTC.

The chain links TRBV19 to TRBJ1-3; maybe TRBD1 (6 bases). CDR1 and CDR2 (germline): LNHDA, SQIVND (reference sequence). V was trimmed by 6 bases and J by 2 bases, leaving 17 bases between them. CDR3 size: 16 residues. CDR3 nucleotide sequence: TGTGCCAGTAGACATCTTCTGGAGGGGGCTGGAAACACCATATATTTT. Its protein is CASRHLLEGAGNTIYF.

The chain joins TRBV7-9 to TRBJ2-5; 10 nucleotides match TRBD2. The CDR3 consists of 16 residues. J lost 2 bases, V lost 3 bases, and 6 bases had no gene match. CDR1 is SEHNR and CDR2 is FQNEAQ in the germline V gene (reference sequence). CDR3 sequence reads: CASSFSVAGGQETQYF. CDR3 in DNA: TGTGCCAGCAGCTTTAGTGTAGCGGGGGGTCAAGAGACCCAGTACTTC. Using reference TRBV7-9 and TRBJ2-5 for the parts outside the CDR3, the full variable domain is DTGVSQNPRHKITKRGQNVTFRCDPISEHNRLYWYRQTLGQGPEFLTYFQNEAQLEKSRLLSDRFSAERPKGSFSTLEIQRTEQGDSAMYLCASSFSVAGGQETQYFGPGTRLLVL.

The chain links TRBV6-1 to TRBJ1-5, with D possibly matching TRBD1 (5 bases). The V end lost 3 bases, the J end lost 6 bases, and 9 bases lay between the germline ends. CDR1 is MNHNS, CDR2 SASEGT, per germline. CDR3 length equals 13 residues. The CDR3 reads CASSDGGGQPQHF. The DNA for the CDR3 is TGTGCCAGCAGTGATGGGGGGGGTCAGCCCCAGCATTTT.

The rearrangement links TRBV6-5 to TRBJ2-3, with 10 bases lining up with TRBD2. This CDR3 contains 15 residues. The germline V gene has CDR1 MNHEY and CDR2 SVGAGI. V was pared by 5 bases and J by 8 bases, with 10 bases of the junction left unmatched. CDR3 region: CASSPGIAGGGTQYF. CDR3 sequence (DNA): TGTGCCAGCAGTCCGGGAATAGCGGGGGGAGGTACGCAGTATTTT.

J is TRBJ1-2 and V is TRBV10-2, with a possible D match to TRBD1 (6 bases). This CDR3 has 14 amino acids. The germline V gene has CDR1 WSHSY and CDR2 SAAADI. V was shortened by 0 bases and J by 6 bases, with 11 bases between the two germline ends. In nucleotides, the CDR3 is TGCGCCAGCAGTGAGTCTTGGGGGGCCGATGGCTACACCTTC. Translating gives CASSESWGADGYTF.

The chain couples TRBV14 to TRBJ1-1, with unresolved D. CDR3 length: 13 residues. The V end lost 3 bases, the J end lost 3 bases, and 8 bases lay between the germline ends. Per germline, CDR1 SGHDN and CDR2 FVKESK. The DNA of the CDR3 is TGTGCCAGCAGCCATAGTATGGACACTGAAGCTTTCTTT. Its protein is CASSHSMDTEAFF.

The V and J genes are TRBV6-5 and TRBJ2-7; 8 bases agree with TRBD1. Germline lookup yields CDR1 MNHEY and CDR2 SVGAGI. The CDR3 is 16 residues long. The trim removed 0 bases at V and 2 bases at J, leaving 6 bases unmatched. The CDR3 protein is CASSYSTRQGPYEQYV. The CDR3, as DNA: TGTGCCAGCAGTTACTCGACCCGACAGGGGCCCTACGAGCAGTACGTC.

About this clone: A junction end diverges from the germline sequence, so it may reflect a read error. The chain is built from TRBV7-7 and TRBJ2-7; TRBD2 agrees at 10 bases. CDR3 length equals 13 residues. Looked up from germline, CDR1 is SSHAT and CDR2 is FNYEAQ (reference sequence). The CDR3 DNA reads TGTGCTAGCAGCTTAGCGGGGGGTAACGAGCAGTACTTC. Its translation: CASSLAGGNEQYF.

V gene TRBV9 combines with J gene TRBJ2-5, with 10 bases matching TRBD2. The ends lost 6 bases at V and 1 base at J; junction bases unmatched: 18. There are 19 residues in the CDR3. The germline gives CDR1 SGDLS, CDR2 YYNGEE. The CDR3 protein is CASTLGGSGGLGIQETQYF. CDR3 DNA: TGTGCCAGCACCCTAGGGGGTAGCGGGGGGCTTGGGATCCAAGAGACCCAGTACTTC. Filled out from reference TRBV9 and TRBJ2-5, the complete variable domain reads DSGVTQTPKHLITATGQRVTLRCSPRSGDLSVYWYQQSLDQGLQFLIQYYNGEERAKGNILERFSAQQFPDLHSELNLSSLELGDSALYFCASTLGGSGGLGIQETQYFGPGTRLLVL.

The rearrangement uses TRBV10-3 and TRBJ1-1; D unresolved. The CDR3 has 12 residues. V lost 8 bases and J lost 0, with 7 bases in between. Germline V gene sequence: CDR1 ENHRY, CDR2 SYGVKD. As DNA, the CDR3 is TGTGCCATCGGGAGGTTGAACACTGAAGCTTTCTTT. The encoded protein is CAIGRLNTEAFF.